Shown below are 27 T cell receptor beta chains from a single sample sequenced in a study of T cell changes during pregnancy in multiple sclerosis. Clones were sequenced by immunoSEQ multiplex PCR, and TCRdb holds only the in-frame ones, with some missing. The sample consists of roughly 57,000 clones, about 89% of them appearing once. Sample: peripheral blood, taken in the first trimester of pregnancy. These receptors were collected from a female donor with multiple sclerosis, enrolled in a pregnancy study.

The genes are TRBV19 and TRBJ2-1; 13 bases are a match to TRBD2. The CDR3 contains 16 residues. Germline lookup yields CDR1 LNHDA and CDR2 SQIVND (reference sequence). Losses at the gene ends were 5 bases for V and 9 bases for J; bases not matched to a gene: 10. CDR3 nucleotides: TGTGCCAGTAGTCCCTCAGGACTAGCGGGAGTCCGTGAGCAGTTCTTC. Translated: CASSPSGLAGVREQFF.

This clone was detected once. The V and J genes are TRBV6-4 and TRBJ2-3; 8 bases fit TRBD2. The CDR3 is 15 residues long. With 0 bases clipped from V and 4 bases from J, the junction kept 3 bases outside the gene matches. CDR1 MRHNA and CDR2 SNTAGT come from the germline V gene. The CDR3 is CASSDSGGAADTQYF. CDR3 sequence (DNA): TGTGCCAGCAGTGACTCCGGGGGGGCCGCAGATACGCAGTATTTT.

The chain recombines TRBV10-3 with TRBJ1-1; 8 positions agree with TRBD1. Trimming at V came to 1 base and at J to 0 bases, leaving 4 bases not matched to a gene. Germline V gene data show CDR1 as ENHRY and CDR2 as SYGVKD. The CDR3 covers 16 residues. In DNA, the CDR3 is TGTGCCATCAGTGAGTTACCGGGACAGGTGAACACTGAAGCTTTCTTT. It encodes CAISELPGQVNTEAFF.

The chain recombines TRBV5-5 with TRBJ2-1, with D possibly matching TRBD2 (6 bases). V shed 3 bases and J shed 0 bases, with 13 bases lying between them. The CDR3 runs 16 residues. From germline, CDR1 is SGHKS and CDR2 YYEKEE (reference sequence). CDR3 region: CASSSGTLSSYNEQFF. The CDR3 coding sequence is TGTGCCAGCAGCTCTGGGACTTTGAGCTCCTACAATGAGCAGTTCTTC.

This chain joins TRBV6-1 and TRBJ1-2, with D hard to call. Germline V gene lookup returns CDR1 MNHNS and CDR2 SASEGT. The CDR3 has 17 residues. V was trimmed by 2 bases and J by 0 bases, leaving 16 bases between them. The CDR3 sequence is CASSEYQTPTSNYGYTF. CDR3 sequence (DNA): TGTGCCAGCAGTGAATACCAGACACCCACGTCTAACTATGGCTACACCTTC.

The rearrangement uses TRBV29-1 and TRBJ2-1; 9 nucleotides agree with TRBD1. Germline V gene lookup returns CDR1 SQVTM and CDR2 ANQGSEA. The V segment lost 7 bases and the J segment 8 bases; nucleotides outside the gene matches: 6. This CDR3 spans 12 amino acids. CDR3 sequence (DNA): TGCAGCGGGAACAGGGGGCAAGATGAGCAGTTCTTC. Protein: CSGNRGQDEQFF.

The V gene is TRBV7-9, the J gene TRBJ2-1, with 9 bases that match TRBD2. The CDR3 spans 16 residues. Germline CDR1 reads SEHNR; CDR2 reads FQNEAQ (reference sequence). Germline trimming cut 3 bases from V and 7 bases from J; bases unmatched to any gene: 10. As DNA, the CDR3 is TGTGCCAGCAGCTTCAACCGGGGACTAGCTAAAAATGAGCAGTTCTTC. The encoded protein is CASSFNRGLAKNEQFF.

The chain recombines TRBV2 with TRBJ2-7; a possible D gene is TRBD1 (5 bases). With 7 bases removed from V and 3 bases from J, the gap between germline ends came to 16 bases. Per germline, CDR1 SNHLY and CDR2 FYNNEI. This CDR3 is 14 amino acids long. The CDR3 DNA reads TGTGCCAGCACCGAAGGGGTGATGGTCTACGAGCAGTACTTC. Amino acids: CASTEGVMVYEQYF.

V usage is TRBV19 and J usage is TRBJ1-3, with D uncertain. V shed 3 bases and J shed 1 base, with 16 bases lying between them. CDR3 length: 17 residues. Germline lookup yields CDR1 LNHDA and CDR2 SQIVND (reference sequence). CDR3 in DNA: TGTGCCAGTAGTATGGGTCAGGCTGTCGGATCTGGAAACACCATATATTTT. Its translation: CASSMGQAVGSGNTIYF.

V is TRBV4-2 and J is TRBJ2-1; 11 bases agree with TRBD2. The CDR3 has 17 amino acids. CDR1 is LGHNA, CDR2 YNFKEQ, per germline. V shed 0 bases and J 2 bases; nucleotides not matched to a gene: 3. CDR3 region: CASSQDTSGGPYNEQFF. The CDR3 DNA follows: TGTGCCAGCAGCCAAGATACTAGCGGGGGCCCCTACAATGAGCAGTTCTTC.

This clone has only one observation. This chain connects TRBV5-1 to TRBJ2-3; maybe TRBD1 (6 bases). Trimming took 7 bases from V and 2 from J, leaving 17 bases between them. The CDR3 covers 15 residues. CDR1 and CDR2 (germline): SGHRS, YFSETQ. The CDR3 is CASCYREYSTDTQYF. The DNA for the CDR3 is TGCGCCAGCTGCTACAGGGAGTATTCCACAGATACGCAGTATTTT.

This clone has only one observation. The gene calls are TRBV6-1 and TRBJ1-2; TRBD1 matches 7 bases. The CDR3 has 14 amino acids. Trimming cost V 8 bases and J 1 base; bases outside gene matches: 7. Germline V gene lookup returns CDR1 MNHNS and CDR2 SASEGT. The DNA for the CDR3 is TGTGCCAGCTATGACAGGGCATTTAACTATGGCTACACCTTC. It specifies CASYDRAFNYGYTF.

The V gene is TRBV6-1, the J gene TRBJ2-1; the match to TRBD1 covers 12 bases. The CDR3 has 16 residues. CDR1 MNHNS and CDR2 SASEGT come from the germline V gene. J was trimmed by 6 bases and V by 2 bases; bases with no gene match: 5. The CDR3 sequence: CASSEWDRGLLNEQFF. DNA of the CDR3: TGTGCCAGCAGTGAATGGGACAGGGGGCTCCTCAATGAGCAGTTCTTC.

The V gene is TRBV11-3, the J gene TRBJ2-4; D gene ambiguous. This CDR3 has 17 amino acids. CDR1 is SGHNT and CDR2 is YENEEA in the germline V gene. The V end lost 4 bases, the J end lost 0 bases, and 16 bases lay between the germline ends. The CDR3 region is CASSSPERSLAKNIQYF. The CDR3 DNA reads TGTGCCAGCAGCTCACCCGAAAGGAGTCTAGCCAAAAACATTCAGTACTTC.

The genes are TRBV6-6 and TRBJ2-3; D uncertain. V was cut by 6 bases and J by 4 bases, with 8 bases left in between. The V gene's germline CDR1 is MNHNY and CDR2 SVGAGI (reference sequence). CDR3 length: 12 amino acids. The CDR3 spells CASRVGADTQYF. CDR3 nucleotides: TGTGCCAGCAGGGTGGGCGCAGATACGCAGTATTTT.

The chain has TRBV19 and TRBJ1-5; D call uncertain. In germline, CDR1 is LNHDA, CDR2 SQIVND (reference sequence). Trimming shortened V by 4 bases and J by 5 bases, and 12 bases separated the two germline ends. The CDR3 runs 14 residues. The CDR3 region is CASSSGQVDQPQHF. Written as DNA, the CDR3 is TGTGCCAGTAGTAGTGGGCAGGTCGATCAGCCCCAGCATTTT.

V gene TRBV5-1 combines with J gene TRBJ1-2, with D tentatively TRBD1 (5 bases). The germline V gene has CDR1 SGHRS and CDR2 YFSETQ. The V and J ends lost 2 bases and 7 bases respectively, with 9 bases between them. The CDR3 extends over 12 amino acids. The DNA for the CDR3 is TGCGCCAGCAGCTTCACTGGGGCTGGCTACACCTTC. Translated: CASSFTGAGYTF.

The chain is built from TRBV7-2 and TRBJ1-3; D remains ambiguous. The CDR3 contains 19 residues. V shed 4 bases and J shed 0 bases, with 22 bases lying between them. Germline-derived CDR1 and CDR2 are SGHTA and FQGNSA. For the CDR3, the DNA is TGTGCCAGCAGCTCCCCCCCCGGCGGGGTTTTCTTCTCTGGAAACACCATATATTTT. This gives the protein CASSSPPGGVFFSGNTIYF. Supplemented by reference TRBV7-2 and TRBJ1-3, the full variable domain reads GAGVSQSPSNKVTEKGKDVELRCDPISGHTALYWYRQSLGQGLEFLIYFQGNSAPDKSGLPSDRFSAERTGGSVSTLTIQRTQQEDSAVYLCASSSPPGGVFFSGNTIYFGEGSWLTVV.

This chain joins TRBV25-1 and TRBJ2-5; TRBD1 is a possible D gene (6 bases). The CDR3 runs to 14 residues. Trimming stripped 5 bases from V and 2 bases from J, with 12 bases between. Germline V gives CDR1 MGHDK, CDR2 SYGVNS. CDR3 sequence: CASSKNTGQETQYF. Written as DNA, the CDR3 is TGTGCCAGCAGTAAAAATACAGGGCAAGAGACCCAGTACTTC. Complete variable domain (other parts from reference TRBV25-1 and TRBJ2-5): EADIYQTPRYLVIGTGKKITLECSQTMGHDKMYWYQQDPGMELHLIHYSYGVNSTEKGDLSSESTVSRIRTEHFPLTLESARPSHTSQYLCASSKNTGQETQYFGPGTRLLVL.

The V gene is TRBV5-6, the J gene TRBJ1-4; D remains unclear. V was clipped by 2 bases and J by 0 bases, with 11 bases between them. The CDR3 covers 16 residues. Germline loops: CDR1 SGHDT, CDR2 YYEEEE. This CDR3 is CASSLLHSPTNEKLFF. CDR3 nucleotide sequence: TGTGCCAGCAGCTTACTACATTCTCCAACTAATGAAAAACTGTTTTTT.

The chain uses TRBV19 and TRBJ2-7; possibly TRBD2 for D (6 bases). Germline V CDR1 and CDR2: LNHDA, SQIVND (reference sequence). The CDR3 is made up of 16 amino acids. V lost 5 bases and J 4 bases, leaving 21 bases between the germline ends. The DNA of the CDR3 is TGTGCCAGTAGTCCCTCTCCGGGACTCACTTTTTACGAGCAGTACTTC. Its protein is CASSPSPGLTFYEQYF.

The chain recombines TRBV5-1 with TRBJ1-1; unclear D gene. V lost 0 bases and J lost 7, with 13 bases in between. CDR3 length: 14 amino acids. CDR1 SGHRS and CDR2 YFSETQ come from the germline V gene. The CDR3 reads CASSLAPGEGEAFF. The CDR3 DNA is TGCGCCAGCAGCTTGGCCCCAGGCGAGGGTGAAGCTTTCTTT.

The gene calls are TRBV4-2 and TRBJ2-1; possibly TRBD2 for D (6 bases). This CDR3 region has 17 residues. Per the germline V gene, CDR1 is LGHNA and CDR2 is YNFKEQ. V lost 0 bases and J lost 3, with 15 bases in between. CDR3 DNA sequence: TGTGCCAGCAGCCAAGATTATGGGGGGTCCTTCTACAATGAGCAGTTCTTC. Protein product: CASSQDYGGSFYNEQFF.

The chain recombines TRBV27 with TRBJ1-1; TRBD1 is a possible D gene (6 bases). CDR1 is MNHEY, CDR2 SMNVEV, per germline (reference sequence). V lost 5 bases to trimming and J lost 8 bases, with 12 bases between them. The CDR3 spans 12 residues. The CDR3 loop reads CASSTDRSEAFF. The CDR3 DNA reads as TGTGCCAGCAGTACTGACAGGAGCGAAGCTTTCTTT.

This clone was seen a single time. The gene calls are TRBV19 and TRBJ1-6; TRBD1 matches 8 bases. After removal of 5 bases from V and 3 bases from J, the junction contained 9 bases not matched to a gene. The CDR3 contains 17 residues. Germline CDR1 and CDR2: LNHDA and SQIVND (reference sequence). Here the CDR3 reads CASSDRDRILYNSPLHF. CDR3 DNA: TGTGCCAGTAGTGACCGGGACAGGATACTCTATAATTCACCCCTCCACTTT.

The V call is TRBV7-9, the J call TRBJ2-6; D might be TRBD1 (5 bases). This CDR3 is built from 14 residues. Germline V gene data show CDR1 as SEHNR and CDR2 as FQNEAQ (reference sequence). The V end was cut by 4 bases, the J end by 6 bases, with 10 bases between. Written as DNA, the CDR3 is TGTGCCAGCAGCTCGACAGAGGTGGCCAACGTCCTGACTTTC. It codes for CASSSTEVANVLTF.

This chain connects TRBV11-2 to TRBJ1-5, with TRBD1 matching 10 bases. With 5 bases clipped from V and 5 bases from J, the junction kept 6 bases outside the gene matches. The CDR3 spans 15 residues. Germline-derived CDR1 and CDR2 are SGHAT and FQNNGV. The CDR3 loop is CASSQTGGLYQPQHF. CDR3 coding DNA: TGTGCCAGCAGCCAGACAGGGGGCTTATATCAGCCCCAGCATTTT.